This T cell receptor beta chain was documented in a study of blood T cells in healthy people across ages. Points from the study as a whole: Roughly linear age-related decline in beta diversity appeared, significant by age approximately 41.

Donors ranged from 6 to 90 years old and were healthy Caucasians in Russia. Every donor provided 9.5 to 10 milliliters of peripheral blood. For the second PCR, which ran for 7 to 11 cycles, a sample-barcoded 5' primer and a J-beta primer mix were used. Sequencing of every sample gave 2.5 million or more CDR3-containing paired-end reads. In TCRdb, the 5' RACE reads were re-called with MiXCR into one record per CDR3 protein. The sample shows 660,000 or so distinct CDR3 sequences, 45% to 65% of them seen only once. This clonotype was counted only a few times. Its antigen is not known. CDR1 and CDR2 (germline): SGHTA, FQGNSA. The V end was cut by 1 base, the J end by 6 bases, with 15 bases between. CDR3 length equals 15 residues.

The chain links TRBV7-2 to TRBJ1-2, with D uncertain. This TCR was recovered from a man in his sixties in good health. The sample was blood. The CDR3 protein is CASSLDLSGLDGYTF. Written as DNA, the CDR3 is TGTGCCAGCAGCTTAGATCTCTCGGGGTTAGATGGCTACACCTTC.